This T cell receptor (beta chain) was captured in a study of T-cell reconstitution after alpha-beta-depleted transplantation in children. TCRbeta library preparation incorporated unique molecular identifiers. TCRdb reprocessed the PCR reads with MiXCR, giving one entry per CDR3 protein. This table holds approximately 150,000 distinct CDR3 sequences, about 9% found once. There are many counts of this clonotype. No antigen is known for it. General study findings and limits: Where alpha-beta T cells came from about two months after transplant was reportedly several hundred expanded graft clones. By one year post-transplant, T-cell counts and diversity largely arose from T cells that were newly produced.

The TCR originated in a female patient aged 2 to 10 who had a stem cell transplant for congenital amegakaryocytic thrombocytopenia, so the T cells may come from the graft donor. The sample was PBMCs, mostly from graft donor cells, taken 180 days after TCRalphabeta/CD19-depleted stem cell transplant.

The CDR3 region is CASSPTVNTGELFF. The CDR3 region has the DNA TGTGCCAGCTCCCCGACCGTGAACACCGGGGAGCTGTTTTTT. V and J are TRBV7-8 and TRBJ2-2, with D unclear. This CDR3 is 14 amino acids long. Germline V CDR1 and CDR2: SGHVS, FQNEAQ. The V and J ends lost 8 bases and 1 base respectively, with 11 bases between them.